One sample yielded the 17 T cell receptor beta chains listed below, sequenced in a study of OX40 agonist ivuxolimab in advanced cancers. Sequencing used immunoSEQ multiplex PCR; TCRdb keeps in-frame clones, though not all of them. The sample yields roughly 66,000 clones, roughly 80% seen once. The specimen comprised CD4+ or CD8+ T cells sorted from blood, sampled in a trial of the OX40 agonist ivuxolimab. Receptor source: an adult with an advanced solid tumor such as melanoma, head and neck, liver or kidney cancer.

The genes are TRBV2 and TRBJ2-2, with D possibly matching TRBD2 (5 bases). CDR3 length equals 14 residues. Between the trimmed V and J ends, which lost 7 bases and 6 bases, there was a span of 15 bases. Germline V gene lookup returns CDR1 SNHLY and CDR2 FYNNEI. For the CDR3, the DNA is TGTGCCAGCACCACCACCGACTACGCCGGGGAGCTGTTTTTT. It specifies CASTTTDYAGELFF.

This rearrangement joins TRBV9 to TRBJ2-7, with TRBD1 identical over 10 bases. With V trimmed by 0 bases and J by 5 bases, 2 bases remained unmatched. The germline gives CDR1 SGDLS, CDR2 YYNGEE. The CDR3 runs to 14 residues. CDR3 bases: TGTGCCAGCAGCGTAGGACAGGGGGCGCACGAGCAGTACTTC. It yields the protein CASSVGQGAHEQYF. The whole variable domain, remainder taken from reference TRBV9 and TRBJ2-7, is DSGVTQTPKHLITATGQRVTLRCSPRSGDLSVYWYQQSLDQGLQFLIQYYNGEERAKGNILERFSAQQFPDLHSELNLSSLELGDSALYFCASSVGQGAHEQYFGPGTRLTVT.

About this clone: The sample has other DNA sequences that encode this CDR3 too. The V gene is TRBV14, the J gene TRBJ1-5; D gene unclear. V was clipped by 1 base and J by 3 bases, with 4 bases between them. CDR3 length: 13 amino acids. In germline, CDR1 is SGHDN, CDR2 FVKESK. The CDR3 sequence is CASSQGLNQPQHF. CDR3 DNA sequence: TGTGCCAGCAGCCAAGGGCTCAATCAGCCCCAGCATTTT.

J is TRBJ1-2 and V is TRBV5-4; D not resolved. Trimming stripped 0 bases from V and 8 bases from J, with 17 bases between. This CDR3 is 15 amino acids long. Germline CDR1 reads SGHNT; CDR2 reads YYREEE (reference sequence). The CDR3 nucleotides are TGTGCCAGCAGCTTGGGGTATAGTGCCGTTTGGGGCTACACCTTC. This gives the protein CASSLGYSAVWGYTF.

As to this clone: This same CDR3 is encoded by further DNA sequences in the sample. The V and J genes are TRBV10-3 and TRBJ1-5; D perhaps matches TRBD1 (5 bases). The CDR3 covers 13 residues. The germline CDR1 and CDR2 sequences are ENHRY and SYGVKD. V was cut by 6 bases and J by 1 base, with 7 bases left in between. In DNA form, the CDR3 reads TGTGCCATCAGCCGGGACAGCAATCAGCCCCAGCATTTT. It codes for CAISRDSNQPQHF.

As concerns this clone: Other DNA sequences within the sample encode an identical CDR3. The chain couples TRBV6-1 to TRBJ2-7; D is possibly TRBD1 (6 bases). The CDR3 spans 12 residues. Germline CDR1 reads MNHNS; CDR2 reads SASEGT. The V end was cut by 6 bases, the J end by 4 bases, with 10 bases between. The CDR3 region has the DNA TGTGCCAGCAGAACAACAGGGTACGAGCAGTACTTC. As protein: CASRTTGYEQYF.

V usage is TRBV6-5 and J usage is TRBJ2-3, with 8 bases identical to TRBD2. With 2 bases clipped from V and 2 bases from J, the junction kept 3 bases outside the gene matches. The CDR3 covers 15 residues. The germline CDR1 and CDR2 sequences are MNHEY and SVGAGI. The CDR3 loop reads CASSYARGDTDTQYF. The CDR3 nucleotides read TGTGCCAGCAGTTACGCGCGGGGGGACACAGATACGCAGTATTTT.

In regard to this clone: At one end the junction does not follow the germline gene, possibly because of a read error. The rearrangement uses TRBV14 and TRBJ2-7, with a weak D call TRBD1 (6 bases). This CDR3 comprises 13 residues. Germline CDR1 reads SGHDN; CDR2 reads FVKESK. CDR3 region: CASSQFSGGQRLF. For the CDR3, the DNA is TGTGCCAGCAGCCAATTTTCCGGAGGACAGAGGCTCTTC.

V usage is TRBV10-3 and J usage is TRBJ2-1, with 12 bases matching TRBD2. CDR1 ENHRY and CDR2 SYGVKD come from the germline V gene. This CDR3 is built from 14 residues. Losses at the gene ends were 4 bases for V and 10 bases for J; bases not matched to a gene: 5. In DNA, the CDR3 is TGTGCCATCAGTGCGAAACTAGCGGGGGGAGAGCAGTTCTTC. It specifies CAISAKLAGGEQFF.

The chain's CDR3 is CASSIAHGYTF. For the CDR3, the DNA is TGTGCCAGTAGTATTGCCCATGGCTACACCTTC. This chain links TRBV19 with TRBJ1-2, with D uncertain. V was shortened by 3 bases and J by 6 bases, with 5 bases between the two germline ends. The CDR3 runs to 11 residues. Germline values: CDR1 LNHDA, CDR2 SQIVND (reference sequence).

This chain connects TRBV11-3 to TRBJ2-5; no definite D call. Germline values: CDR1 SGHNT, CDR2 YENEEA. There are 16 residues in the CDR3. Trimming stripped 3 bases from V and 0 bases from J, with 14 bases between. The CDR3 nucleotides read TGTGCCAGCAGCTTGGGCACCTTCCCTCACCAAGAGACCCAGTACTTC. This codes for CASSLGTFPHQETQYF.

V and J are TRBV5-4 and TRBJ2-1; 7 nucleotides match TRBD1. There are 17 residues in the CDR3. CDR1 SGHNT and CDR2 YYREEE come from the germline V gene (reference sequence). Trimming took 4 bases from V and 4 from J; bases not matched to a gene: 14. CDR3 amino acids: CASSPGTEWQAYNEQFF. The CDR3 nucleotides are TGTGCCAGCAGCCCAGGGACAGAGTGGCAGGCTTACAATGAGCAGTTCTTC. The whole variable domain, filled in from reference TRBV5-4 and TRBJ2-1, reads ETGVTQSPTHLIKTRGQQVTLRCSSQSGHNTVSWYQQALGQGPQFIFQYYREEENGRGNFPPRFSGLQFPNYSSELNVNALELDDSALYLCASSPGTEWQAYNEQFFGPGTRLTVL.

This clone was seen just once. This chain connects TRBV11-2 to TRBJ2-5; 9 bases fit TRBD2. CDR3 length equals 15 residues. After removal of 6 bases from V and 4 bases from J, the junction contained 9 bases not matched to a gene. Germline values: CDR1 SGHAT, CDR2 FQNNGV. CDR3 sequence (DNA): TGTGCCAGCAGGTCTCCGGGACTAGCAGGAGAGACCCAGTACTTC. It yields the protein CASRSPGLAGETQYF.

This chain uses TRBV27 with TRBJ2-1; no clear D. The V gene's germline CDR1 is MNHEY and CDR2 SMNVEV (reference sequence). This CDR3 is 15 amino acids long. V lost 5 bases to trimming and J lost 3 bases, with 14 bases between them. The chain's CDR3 is CASSKLLPDYNEQFF. The CDR3 bases are TGTGCCAGCAGTAAACTCCTTCCAGACTACAATGAGCAGTTCTTC.

The gene calls are TRBV5-1 and TRBJ2-7; maybe TRBD2 (5 bases). Germline-derived CDR1 and CDR2 are SGHRS and YFSETQ. The CDR3 covers 14 residues. Trimming removed 3 bases from V and 0 bases from J, with 10 bases in between. As DNA, the CDR3 is TGCGCCAGCAGCTCCGTCGAGGGCTCCTACGAGCAGTACTTC. Translated, it gives CASSSVEGSYEQYF.

This clone was observed a few times. The gene calls are TRBV5-6 and TRBJ1-1, with TRBD1 identical over 9 bases. This CDR3 region has 15 residues. V dropped 0 bases and J dropped 0; count of bases not matched to a gene: 0. Germline values: CDR1 SGHDT, CDR2 YYEEEE. The CDR3 DNA is TGTGCCAGCAGCTTGGGGACAGGGGTGAACACTGAAGCTTTCTTT. It codes for CASSLGTGVNTEAFF.

This clone has a handful of counts. The chain employs TRBV2 and TRBJ1-5, with D possibly TRBD1 on 5 matching bases. This CDR3 comprises 14 residues. CDR1 is SNHLY and CDR2 is FYNNEI in the germline V gene. The ends were cut back, 2 bases at V and 7 bases at J, with 12 bases in the middle. Written as DNA, the CDR3 is TGTGCCAGCAGTGAAAGGCTACAGGAGCAGCCCCAGCATTTT. Its translation: CASSERLQEQPQHF. The whole variable domain, remainder taken from reference TRBV2 and TRBJ1-5, is EPEVTQTPSHQVTQMGQEVILRCVPISNHLYFYWYRQILGQKVEFLVSFYNNEISEKSEIFDDQFSVERPDGSNFTLKIRSTKLEDSAMYFCASSERLQEQPQHFGDGTRLSIL.